The 17 T cell receptor beta chains listed next were all sequenced from one sample in a study of cytomegalovirus exposure and HLA in healthy donors. The PCR was carried out with 60 Vbeta primers and 13 Jbeta primers. Generated by immunoSEQ multiplex PCR, the TCRdb table keeps only in-frame clones and is missing some. The sample lists some 120,000 clones; roughly 83% were seen once. The specimen was PBMCs. The receptors were sampled from a man aged 18 to 30 in good health and CMV-seropositive.

This clone came up once. V gene TRBV5-3 combines with J gene TRBJ1-5; TRBD1 agrees at 8 bases. TRBV5-3 is assigned to the ORF class and has an uncertain function. Losses at the gene ends were 4 bases for V and 3 bases for J; bases not matched to a gene: 6. The CDR3 is made up of 15 amino acids. This CDR3 reads CARSRQGPLNQPQHF. The DNA of the CDR3 is TGTGCCAGAAGCCGACAGGGGCCACTCAATCAGCCCCAGCATTTT.

A remark on this clone: One end of the junction varies from germline; a read error may be responsible. The chain carries TRBV27 and TRBJ2-3, with a tentative D call TRBD1 (6 bases). In germline, CDR1 is MNHEY, CDR2 SMNVEV (reference sequence). The CDR3 runs to 12 residues. This chain's CDR3 is CLTGTPPGTQYF. CDR3 DNA sequence: TGCCTTACCGGGACACCCCCCGGTACGCAGTATTTT.

The chain joins TRBV2 to TRBJ2-3, with D perhaps TRBD2 (6 bases). This CDR3 has 15 residues. CDR1 is SNHLY and CDR2 is FYNNEI in the germline V gene. The V and J ends lost 3 bases and 2 bases respectively, with 12 bases between them. This CDR3 reads CASSEGTGNTDTQYF. DNA for the CDR3: TGTGCCAGCAGTGAGGGGACTGGAAACACAGATACGCAGTATTTT.

The V and J genes are TRBV5-6 and TRBJ2-5; TRBD1 might be the D (6 bases). The germline V gene encodes CDR1 SGHDT and CDR2 YYEEEE. The V gene lost 4 bases and the J gene lost 5 bases, with 15 bases spanning the gap. The CDR3 consists of 14 residues. Written as DNA, the CDR3 is TGTGCCAGCAGCGGGACCACAGGGCTGGAGACCCAGTACTTC. The encoded protein is CASSGTTGLETQYF. Full variable domain (rest looked up from reference TRBV5-6 and TRBJ2-5): DAGVTQSPTHLIKTRGQQVTLRCSPKSGHDTVSWYQQALGQGPQFIFQYYEEEERQRGNFPDRFSGHQFPNYSSELNVNALLLGDSALYLCASSGTTGLETQYFGPGTRLLVL.

The rearrangement uses TRBV4-1 and TRBJ2-7, with 10 bases that match TRBD1. CDR1 MGHRA and CDR2 YSYEKL come from the germline V gene. The CDR3 totals 15 residues. Trimming removed 2 bases from V and 3 bases from J; junction bases left unmatched: 4. The CDR3 DNA sequence: TGCGCCAGCAGCCAAAGCGGACAGGGGGTCTACGAGCAGTACTTC. Protein sequence: CASSQSGQGVYEQYF.

The chain has TRBV9 and TRBJ2-5; D is unclear. V lost 1 base and J 0 bases, leaving 7 bases between the germline ends. Germline CDR1 is SGDLS and CDR2 is YYNGEE. The CDR3 contains 14 residues. CDR3 in DNA: TGTGCCAGCAGCGTAAACAGCCACCAAGAGACCCAGTACTTC. Residues: CASSVNSHQETQYF.

This chain joins TRBV15 and TRBJ2-7; D possibly corresponds to TRBD2 (6 bases). V lost 1 base to trimming and J lost 4 bases, with 11 bases between them. This CDR3 is 14 amino acids long. Germline loops: CDR1 LNHNV, CDR2 YYDKDF (reference sequence). The CDR3 DNA sequence: TGTGCCACCAGCAGAGCGGCGGGGCCTTACGAGCAGTACTTC. As protein: CATSRAAGPYEQYF.

The chain links TRBV7-6 to TRBJ1-4, with 7 bases that match TRBD1. There are 15 residues in the CDR3. Germline values: CDR1 SGHVS, CDR2 FNYEAQ. V lost 4 bases to trimming and J lost 7 bases; unmatched junction nucleotides: 9. CDR3 nucleotides: TGTGCCAGCAGCTCGATGACAGGGAACACTGAAAAACTGTTTTTT. This gives the protein CASSSMTGNTEKLFF.

By proportion, this clone is medium-sized. The sample contains more than one DNA sequence encoding this CDR3. This chain uses TRBV25-1 with TRBJ2-7; 8 positions agree with TRBD1. The junction had 3 bases not matched to a gene; V was cut back by 9 bases and J by 5 bases. Germline assignment: CDR1 MGHDK and CDR2 SYGVNS. This CDR3 contains 11 residues. Here the CDR3 reads CASSGGNEQYF. CDR3 sequence (DNA): TGTGCCAGTTCAGGGGGCAACGAGCAGTACTTC.

As DNA, the CDR3 is TGTGCCAGCACCCCGGGACACGGGAATGAGCAGTTCTTC. This encodes CASTPGHGNEQFF. The chain employs TRBV2 and TRBJ2-1; weak D call: TRBD1 (6 bases). CDR1 is SNHLY, CDR2 FYNNEI, per germline. The ends were cut back, 7 bases at V and 7 bases at J, with 14 bases in the middle. CDR3 length: 13 amino acids.

This rearrangement joins TRBV27 to TRBJ2-1; 13 bases line up with TRBD2. Germline trimming cut 8 bases from V and 5 bases from J; bases unmatched to any gene: 3. CDR1 and CDR2 (germline): MNHEY, SMNVEV (reference sequence). This CDR3 spans 14 amino acids. The CDR3 nucleotides read TGTGCCAGCGGACTAGCGGGGGTTAACAATGAGCAGTTCTTC. As protein: CASGLAGVNNEQFF.

The CDR3 nucleotides read TGTGCCAGCAGCTCACAGGGGGACCAGCCCCAGCATTTT. Translation gives CASSSQGDQPQHF. The rearrangement links TRBV9 to TRBJ1-5; 8 bases are shared with TRBD1. There are 13 residues in the CDR3. The V and J ends lost 4 bases and 7 bases, in that order; junction bases with no gene match: 4. Germline CDR1 is SGDLS and CDR2 is YYNGEE.

In nucleotides, the CDR3 is TGTGCCAGTAGTATAGGTGGGCCCTCCTACGAGCAGTACTTC. Translated, it gives CASSIGGPSYEQYF. This chain connects TRBV19 to TRBJ2-7; D not resolved. V was pared by 1 base and J by 0 bases, with 7 bases between. The CDR3 is 14 amino acids. CDR1 and CDR2 from the germline V gene are LNHDA and SQIVND (reference sequence).

This clone has only one observation. This chain connects TRBV7-9 to TRBJ1-4, with TRBD1 matching over 9 bases. The germline V gene has CDR1 SEHNR and CDR2 FQNEAQ (reference sequence). The V and J ends lost 1 base and 6 bases, in that order; junction bases with no gene match: 0. The CDR3 runs to 14 residues. The CDR3 sequence is CASSLGQGDEKLFF. CDR3 DNA: TGTGCCAGCAGCTTAGGACAGGGGGATGAAAAACTGTTTTTT.

This chain joins TRBV11-2 and TRBJ2-1; D perhaps matches TRBD2 (6 bases). The CDR3 totals 13 residues. Trimming took 8 bases from V and 4 from J, leaving 12 bases between them. Per the germline V gene, CDR1 is SGHAT and CDR2 is FQNNGV. The CDR3 region has the DNA TGTGCCAGCCAAAGCGGGTTATACAATGAGCAGTTCTTC. It yields the protein CASQSGLYNEQFF.

The rearrangement uses TRBV10-3 and TRBJ2-3, with TRBD2 matching 10 bases. CDR1 ENHRY and CDR2 SYGVKD come from the germline V gene. This CDR3 has 15 amino acids. The trim removed 6 bases at V and 5 bases at J, leaving 8 bases unmatched. This CDR3 is CAISGAGGVGDTQYF. DNA of the CDR3: TGTGCCATCAGCGGAGCGGGGGGGGTGGGAGATACGCAGTATTTT.

The chain carries TRBV29-1 and TRBJ1-1; D ambiguous. The CDR3 has 13 residues. CDR1 is SQVTM and CDR2 is ANQGSEA in the germline V gene. Trimming cost V 4 bases and J 0 bases, with 9 bases left between them. Here the CDR3 reads CSVVKPMNTEAFF. As DNA, the CDR3 is TGCAGCGTTGTGAAGCCTATGAACACTGAAGCTTTCTTT. The complete variable domain, with remaining parts taken from reference TRBV29-1 and TRBJ1-1, reads SAVISQKPSRDICQRGTSLTIQCQVDSQVTMMFWYRQQPGQSLTLIATANQGSEATYESGFVIDKFPISRPNLTFSTLTVSNMSPEDSSIYLCSVVKPMNTEAFFGQGTRLTVV.